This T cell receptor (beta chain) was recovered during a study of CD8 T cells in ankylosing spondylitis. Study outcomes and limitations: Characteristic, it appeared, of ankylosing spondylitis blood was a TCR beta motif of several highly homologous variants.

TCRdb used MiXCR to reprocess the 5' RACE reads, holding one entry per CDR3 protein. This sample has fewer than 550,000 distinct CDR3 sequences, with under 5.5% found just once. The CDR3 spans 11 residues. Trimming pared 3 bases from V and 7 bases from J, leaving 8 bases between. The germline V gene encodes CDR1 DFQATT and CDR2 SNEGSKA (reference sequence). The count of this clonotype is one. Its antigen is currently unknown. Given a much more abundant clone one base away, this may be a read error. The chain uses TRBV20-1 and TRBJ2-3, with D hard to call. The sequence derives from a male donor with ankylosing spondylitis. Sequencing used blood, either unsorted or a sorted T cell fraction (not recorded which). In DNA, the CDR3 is TGCAGTGCTAGCGTGGGGAATACGCAGTATTTT. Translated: CSASVGNTQYF.